This T cell receptor (beta chain) came from a study of blood T cells in healthy people across ages. Sample-barcoded 5' priming and a J-beta primer mix drove a second PCR of 7 to 11 cycles. MiXCR was run by TCRdb on the 5' RACE reads, yielding one entry per CDR3 protein. Found here are fewer than 2,000,000 distinct CDR3 sequences, roughly two fifths of them singletons; the top ten hold 20% to 25%. CDR1 and CDR2 (germline): MGHRA, YSYEKL. The CDR3 sequence is 15 residues long. V gave up 1 base and J gave up 5 bases, with 14 bases separating them. The TCR originated in a human donor in good health. The specimen was blood. The rearrangement uses TRBV4-1 and TRBJ1-2; D is ambiguous. The CDR3 sequence: CASSQGPTRLYGYTF. CDR3 nucleotides: TGCGCCAGCAGCCAAGGACCGACAAGATTATATGGCTACACCTTC.